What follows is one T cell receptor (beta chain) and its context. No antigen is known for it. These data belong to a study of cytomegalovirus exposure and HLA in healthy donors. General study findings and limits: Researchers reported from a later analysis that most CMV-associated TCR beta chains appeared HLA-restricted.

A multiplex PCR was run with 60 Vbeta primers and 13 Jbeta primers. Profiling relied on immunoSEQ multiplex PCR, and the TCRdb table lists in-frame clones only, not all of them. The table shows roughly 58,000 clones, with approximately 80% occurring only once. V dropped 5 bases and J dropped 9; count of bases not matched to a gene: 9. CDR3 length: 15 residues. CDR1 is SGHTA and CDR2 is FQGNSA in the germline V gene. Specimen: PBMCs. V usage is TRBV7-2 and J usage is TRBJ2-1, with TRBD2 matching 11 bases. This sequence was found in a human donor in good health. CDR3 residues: CASSVATSGSLEQFF. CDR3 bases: TGTGCCAGCAGCGTCGCTACTAGCGGGAGTCTTGAGCAGTTCTTC.